This T cell receptor beta chain was documented in a study of CD8 T cells in ankylosing spondylitis. This clonotype was counted a few times. Antigen specificity is unknown. TCRdb itself ran the 5' RACE reads through MiXCR, one entry per CDR3 protein. Of roughly 240,000 distinct CDR3 sequences listed, more than 25% are singletons. Study-wide results and caveats: Some motif variants had been reported before (in reactive arthritis synovial fluid and blood).

The CDR3 loop spans 15 amino acids. After removal of 7 bases from V and 8 bases from J, the junction contained 10 bases not matched to a gene. V gene TRBV12-3 or TRBV12-4 combines with J gene TRBJ2-5; 13 positions match TRBD2. The source is a male donor with ankylosing spondylitis or in good health (not recorded which). Material: blood, either unsorted or a sorted T cell fraction (not recorded which). The CDR3 region has the DNA TGTGCCAGCACCGGCGGACTAGCGGGGGTTGCTACCCAGTACTTC. It specifies CASTGGLAGVATQYF.